The rows below give T cell receptor beta chains drawn from one sample of a study of blood T cell repertoires in COVID-19. The protocol was immunoSEQ multiplex PCR, while the TCRdb copy is restricted to in-frame clones and leaves out a portion. The data hold 100,000 to 140,000 clones, with approximately 88% observed a single time. Specimen: peripheral blood. The source of these receptors is a man aged 40-55 years with active or convalescent COVID-19. The CDR3 runs from the conserved cysteine through the conserved F or W. The D gene is left open where the match is weak. For some rows the clone size is stated as once, few or many, or as a class when expanded; others skip it.

J	D	V	size	CDR3	DNA
TRBJ1-1	.	TRBV7-9	.	CASSPAGIVAFF	TGTGCCAGCAGCCCCGCCGGGATCGTTGCTTTCTTT
TRBJ1-2	.	TRBV7-8	.	CASSLGGNNYGYTF	TGTGCCAGCAGCTTAGGAGGGAATAACTATGGCTACACCTTC
TRBJ2-2	.	TRBV24-1	.	CATSAAGYTGELFF	TGTGCCACCAGTGCGGCAGGCTACACCGGGGAGCTGTTTTTT
TRBJ1-2	.	TRBV6-5	.	CASSYSRQQYGYTF	TGTGCCAGCAGTTACTCGAGGCAGCAGTATGGCTACACCTTC
TRBJ2-6	.	TRBV3-1/TRBV3-2	.	CASSFGGPSGANVLTF	TGTGCCAGCAGCTTCGGAGGGCCCTCTGGGGCCAACGTCCTGACTTTC
TRBJ1-6	.	TRBV18	.	CASSPDGIPPLHF	TGTGCCAGCTCACCAGACGGGATCCCACCCCTCCACTTT
TRBJ2-1	TRBD2	TRBV7-8	.	CASSFLGLAVNEQFF	TGTGCCAGCAGCTTTTTGGGACTAGCGGTCAATGAGCAGTTCTTC
TRBJ2-1	.	TRBV9	.	CASSVPTGSSAYNEQFF	TGTGCCAGCAGCGTACCCACCGGGAGTAGCGCCTACAATGAGCAGTTCTTC
TRBJ2-3	.	TRBV11-2	.	CASSSSYTQYF	TGTGCCAGCAGCTCCTCCTATACGCAGTATTTT
TRBJ1-4	TRBD1	TRBV30	.	CAWRPGQVPNEKLFF	TGTGCCTGGAGGCCGGGACAGGTCCCTAATGAAAAACTGTTTTTT
TRBJ1-2	.	TRBV28	.	CASSLWTSGYTF	TGTGCCAGCAGTCTATGGACTAGCGGCTACACCTTC
TRBJ2-7	TRBD2	TRBV2	once	CASSERLAAGQYF	TGTGCCAGCAGTGAAAGGCTAGCGGCGGGGCAGTACTTC
TRBJ1-5	.	TRBV6-2/TRBV6-3	.	CASSRDMRNQPQHF	TGTGCCAGCAGCCGGGACATGAGGAATCAGCCCCAGCATTTT
TRBJ2-1	TRBD2	TRBV5-8	.	CASSYGTSGTNEQFF	TGTGCCAGCTCGTACGGGACTAGCGGGACAAATGAGCAGTTCTTC
TRBJ1-1	.	TRBV19	.	CASSTPPRNTEAFF	TGTGCCAGTAGTACCCCCCCCCGGAACACTGAAGCTTTCTTT
TRBJ2-7	TRBD2	TRBV28	.	CASSSPIAGAYEQYF	TGTGCCAGCAGTTCCCCTATAGCGGGAGCCTACGAGCAGTACTTC
TRBJ1-6	.	TRBV3-1/TRBV3-2	.	CASSLAGNSPLHF	TGTGCCAGCAGTCTCGCAGGGAATTCACCCCTCCACTTT
TRBJ1-2	.	TRBV24-1	.	CATSDSRGSYGYTF	TGTGCCACCAGTGATTCAAGAGGGAGCTATGGCTACACCTTC
TRBJ1-2	TRBD1	TRBV19	.	CASSIGGRGRDGYTF	TGTGCCAGTAGTATTGGAGGCAGGGGGCGCGATGGCTACACCTTC
TRBJ2-3	TRBD2	TRBV28	.	CASSYPLRLAGTADTQYF	TGTGCCAGCAGCTATCCCCTCCGGTTAGCGGGCACTGCTGATACGCAGTATTTT
TRBJ1-4	.	TRBV18	few	CASSWENEKLFF	TGTGCCAGCTCATGGGAGAATGAAAAACTGTTTTTT
TRBJ1-2	TRBD1	TRBV3-1/TRBV3-2	.	CASSHRDRVHGYTF	TGTGCCAGCAGCCACCGGGACAGGGTGCATGGCTACACCTTC
TRBJ1-1	.	TRBV28	.	CASSSPAGSVTEAFF	TGTGCCAGCAGTTCGCCCGCGGGCTCGGTCACTGAAGCTTTCTTT
TRBJ1-1	.	TRBV5-1	.	CASSLATGGTEAFF	TGCGCCAGCAGCTTGGCCACCGGGGGGACTGAAGCTTTCTTT
TRBJ2-1	TRBD2	TRBV3-1/TRBV3-2	few	CASSPEEREAQSGDNEQFF	TGTGCCAGCAGCCCCGAGGAGCGGGAGGCCCAATCGGGCGACAATGAGCAGTTCTTC
TRBJ2-7	.	TRBV7-2	.	CASSLGTAFAYEQYF	TGTGCCAGCAGCTTAGGGACAGCGTTCGCCTACGAGCAGTACTTC
TRBJ2-7	TRBD2	TRBV4-1	.	CASTGLAGNEQYF	TGCGCCAGCACCGGACTAGCGGGGAACGAGCAGTACTTC
TRBJ1-2	TRBD1	TRBV11-2	.	CASGLTPQGKHYGYTF	TGTGCCAGCGGACTTACCCCACAGGGGAAACACTATGGCTACACCTTC
TRBJ1-4	TRBD1	TRBV18	few	CASSPRWTGSGEKLFF	TGTGCCAGCTCACCGCGATGGACAGGGTCTGGGGAAAAACTGTTTTTT
TRBJ1-1	TRBD1	TRBV27	.	CASSPQPGQVENTEAFF	TGTGCCAGCAGTCCCCAACCAGGACAGGTCGAGAACACTGAAGCTTTCTTT
TRBJ1-6	.	TRBV7-2	.	CASRPQPGDNSPLHF	TGTGCCAGCAGACCTCAGCCAGGGGATAATTCACCCCTCCACTTT